The 9 T cell receptor beta chains listed next were all sequenced from one sample in a study of blood T cell repertoires in COVID-19. The table came from immunoSEQ multiplex PCR; TCRdb's copy has only in-frame clones and leaves some out. This repertoire shows around 200,000 clones, approximately 85% found once; its top ten account for 5% to 8%. Specimen: PBMCs or T cells enriched from blood (not recorded which). These receptors all come from a man aged 35 to 55 who had recovered from COVID-19.

The chain couples TRBV4-1 to TRBJ2-3; D unclear. This CDR3 spans 12 amino acids. Germline V gene lookup returns CDR1 MGHRA and CDR2 YSYEKL. V shed 1 base and J shed 5 bases, with 4 bases lying between them. The CDR3 sequence is CASSQAGDTQYF. Written as DNA, the CDR3 is TGCGCCAGCAGCCAAGCGGGAGATACGCAGTATTTT.

The J gene is TRBJ1-6, the V gene TRBV5-4, with TRBD1 matching over 8 bases. The CDR3 length is 15 residues. The junction had 9 bases not matched to a gene; V was cut back by 3 bases and J by 10 bases. Germline CDR1 and CDR2: SGHNT and YYREEE (reference sequence). CDR3 nucleotides: TGTGCCAGCAGCTCAGGGGGCGGTTTCAGATCACCCCTCCACTTT. Encoded protein: CASSSGGGFRSPLHF.

This rearrangement joins TRBV9 to TRBJ2-5; weak D call: TRBD1 (6 bases). Germline CDR1 is SGDLS and CDR2 is YYNGEE. The CDR3 spans 14 residues. V lost 6 bases, J lost 0 bases, and 12 bases lay in between. The CDR3 DNA follows: TGTGCCAGCAACCTCGGACAGTACCAAGAGACCCAGTACTTC. This encodes CASNLGQYQETQYF. The full variable domain, in which reference TRBV9 and TRBJ2-5 provide the parts outside the CDR3, is DSGVTQTPKHLITATGQRVTLRCSPRSGDLSVYWYQQSLDQGLQFLIQYYNGEERAKGNILERFSAQQFPDLHSELNLSSLELGDSALYFCASNLGQYQETQYFGPGTRLLVL.

This chain joins TRBV11-2 and TRBJ1-3; D is uncertain. This CDR3 is 13 amino acids long. V lost 0 bases and J lost 9, with 9 bases in between. CDR1 is SGHAT, CDR2 FQNNGV, per germline. DNA of the CDR3: TGTGCCAGCAGCTTAGATCGGGAGAGCACCATATATTTT. It is translated as CASSLDRESTIYF.

The chain recombines TRBV10-3 with TRBJ2-5; D perhaps matches TRBD1 (6 bases). CDR3 length: 17 residues. The ends were cut back, 1 base at V and 2 bases at J, with 17 bases in the middle. CDR1 and CDR2 (germline): ENHRY, SYGVKD. CDR3 amino acids: CAISEFKTGTSQETQYF. In nucleotides, the CDR3 is TGTGCCATCAGTGAGTTTAAGACTGGGACATCTCAAGAGACCCAGTACTTC.

The genes are TRBV3-1 (or the pseudogene TRBV3-2) and TRBJ1-1; 7 bases match TRBD1. The V and J ends lost 4 bases and 3 bases, in that order; junction bases with no gene match: 5. CDR3 length: 14 residues. CDR1 is LGHDT, CDR2 YNNKEL, per germline (reference sequence). CDR3 nucleotides: TGTGCCAGCAGCCCGTACACAGGGGACACTGAAGCTTTCTTT. Encoded protein: CASSPYTGDTEAFF.

This clone was recorded once. This chain uses TRBV5-6 with TRBJ2-2, with 7 bases identical to TRBD1. V lost 3 bases to trimming and J lost 5 bases; unmatched junction nucleotides: 7. This CDR3 has 15 amino acids. Germline-derived CDR1 and CDR2 are SGHDT and YYEEEE. The CDR3 nucleotides read TGTGCCAGCAGCTCCAGGGACAGCTTTACCGGGGAGCTGTTTTTT. Encoded protein: CASSSRDSFTGELFF.

This rearrangement joins TRBV5-1 to TRBJ2-1, with 11 bases identical to TRBD2. This CDR3 has 15 amino acids. Trimming cost V 3 bases and J 5 bases; bases outside gene matches: 4. CDR1 SGHRS and CDR2 YFSETQ come from the germline V gene. The CDR3 here is CASSWTSGYNNEQFF. The CDR3 DNA sequence: TGCGCCAGCAGCTGGACTAGCGGGTACAACAATGAGCAGTTCTTC.

The J gene is TRBJ2-5, the V gene TRBV6-5, with a tentative D call TRBD2 (5 bases). Germline V gene lookup returns CDR1 MNHEY and CDR2 SVGAGI. The CDR3 is 13 residues long. The ends were cut back, 10 bases at V and 1 base at J, with 13 bases in the middle. CDR3 bases: TGTGCCAATCGGGGTGCCAGCCAAGAGACCCAGTACTTC. Residues: CANRGASQETQYF.